This TCR beta chain was identified in a study of CD8 T cells in ankylosing spondylitis. Study-level points and caveats: Ankylosing spondylitis blood appeared to carry a characteristic TCR beta motif of roughly eight highly homologous variants.

Quantitative 5'-RACE was performed with molecular barcodes, and it yielded the TCR beta libraries. TCRdb redid the calling of the 5' RACE reads with MiXCR, one entry per CDR3 protein. The sample lists some 800,000 distinct CDR3 sequences, about 12% occurring once. This CDR3 is built from 15 residues. V was shortened by 1 base and J by 0 bases, with 8 bases between the two germline ends. Germline CDR1 reads SGHRS; CDR2 reads YFSETQ. Comment on this clonotype: Its antigen is not identified.

Sequenced input: blood, either unsorted or a sorted T cell fraction (not recorded which). The TCR was taken from a male donor with ankylosing spondylitis. The chain is built from TRBV5-1 and TRBJ2-1; a weak D match, TRBD2 (5 bases). Here the CDR3 reads CASSLYGNSYNEQFF. The CDR3 nucleotides read TGCGCCAGCAGCTTGTACGGGAACTCCTACAATGAGCAGTTCTTC.